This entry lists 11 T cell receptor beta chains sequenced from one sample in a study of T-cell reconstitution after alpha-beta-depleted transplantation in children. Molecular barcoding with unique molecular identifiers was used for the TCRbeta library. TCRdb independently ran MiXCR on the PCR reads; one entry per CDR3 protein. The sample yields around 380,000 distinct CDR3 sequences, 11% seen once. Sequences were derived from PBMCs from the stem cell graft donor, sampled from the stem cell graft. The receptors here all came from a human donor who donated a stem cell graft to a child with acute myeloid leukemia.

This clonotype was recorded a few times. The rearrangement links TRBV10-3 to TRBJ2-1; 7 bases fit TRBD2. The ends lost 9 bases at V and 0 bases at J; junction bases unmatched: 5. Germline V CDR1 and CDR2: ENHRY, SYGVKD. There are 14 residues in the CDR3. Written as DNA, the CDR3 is TGTGCCATTTGGGAGGGTTCCTCCTACAATGAGCAGTTCTTC. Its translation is CAIWEGSSYNEQFF.

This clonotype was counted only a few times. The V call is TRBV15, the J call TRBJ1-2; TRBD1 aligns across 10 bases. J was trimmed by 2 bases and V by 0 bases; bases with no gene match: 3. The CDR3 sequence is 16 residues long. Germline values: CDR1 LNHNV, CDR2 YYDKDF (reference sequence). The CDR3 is CATSREGTGVNYGYTF. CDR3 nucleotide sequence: TGTGCCACCAGCAGAGAGGGGACAGGGGTCAACTATGGCTACACCTTC.

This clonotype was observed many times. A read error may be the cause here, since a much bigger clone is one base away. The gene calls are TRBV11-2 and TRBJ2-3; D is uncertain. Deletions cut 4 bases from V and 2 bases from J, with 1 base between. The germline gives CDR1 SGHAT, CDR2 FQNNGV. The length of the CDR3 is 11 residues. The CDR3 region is CASSYTDTQYF. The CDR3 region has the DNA TGTGCCAGCAGCTACACAGATACGCAGTATTTT.

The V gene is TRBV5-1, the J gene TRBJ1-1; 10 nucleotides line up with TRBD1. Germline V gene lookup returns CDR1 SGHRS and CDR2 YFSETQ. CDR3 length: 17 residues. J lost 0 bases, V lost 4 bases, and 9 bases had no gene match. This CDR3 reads CASSPAGQGYMNTEAFF. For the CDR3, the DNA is TGCGCCAGCAGCCCAGCGGGACAGGGGTATATGAACACTGAAGCTTTCTTT. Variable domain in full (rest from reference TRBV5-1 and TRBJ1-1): KAGVTQTPRYLIKTRGQQVTLSCSPISGHRSVSWYQQTPGQGLQFLFEYFSETQRNKGNFPGRFSGRQFSNSRSEMNVSTLELGDSALYLCASSPAGQGYMNTEAFFGQGTRLTVV.

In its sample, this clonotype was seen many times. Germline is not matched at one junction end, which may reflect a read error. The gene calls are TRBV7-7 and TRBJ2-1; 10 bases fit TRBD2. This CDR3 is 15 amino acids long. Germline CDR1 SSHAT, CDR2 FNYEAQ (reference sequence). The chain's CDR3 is CASSLGMSGGDQQFF. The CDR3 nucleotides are TGTGCTAGCAGCTTAGGCATGAGCGGGGGGGACCAGCAGTTCTTC. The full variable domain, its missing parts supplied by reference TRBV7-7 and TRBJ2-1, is GAGVSQSPRYKVTKRGQDVTLRCDPISSHATLYWYQQALGQGPEFLTYFNYEAQPDKSGLPSDRFSAERPEGSISTLTIQRTEQRDSAMYRCASSLGMSGGDQQFFGPGTRLTVL.

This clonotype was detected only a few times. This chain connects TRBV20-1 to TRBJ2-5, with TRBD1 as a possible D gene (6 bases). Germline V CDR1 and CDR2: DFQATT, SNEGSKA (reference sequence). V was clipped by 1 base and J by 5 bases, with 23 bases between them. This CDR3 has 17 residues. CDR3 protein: CSARGSTRGSGWETQYF. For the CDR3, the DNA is TGCAGTGCTAGAGGGTCCACAAGGGGGTCAGGTTGGGAGACCCAGTACTTC.

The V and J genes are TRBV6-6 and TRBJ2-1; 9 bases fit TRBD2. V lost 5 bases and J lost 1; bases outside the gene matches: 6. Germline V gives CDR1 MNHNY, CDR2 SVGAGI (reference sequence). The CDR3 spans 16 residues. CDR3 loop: CASSAESGGSYNEQFF. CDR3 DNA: TGTGCCAGCAGTGCCGAAAGCGGGGGGTCCTACAATGAGCAGTTCTTC.

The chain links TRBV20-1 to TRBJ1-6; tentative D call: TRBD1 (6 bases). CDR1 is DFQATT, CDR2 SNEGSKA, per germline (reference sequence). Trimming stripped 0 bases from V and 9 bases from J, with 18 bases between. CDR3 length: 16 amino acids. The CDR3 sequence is CSAREATGTRRSPLHF. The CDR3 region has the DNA TGCAGTGCTAGAGAAGCTACAGGGACCCGACGTTCACCCCTCCACTTT.

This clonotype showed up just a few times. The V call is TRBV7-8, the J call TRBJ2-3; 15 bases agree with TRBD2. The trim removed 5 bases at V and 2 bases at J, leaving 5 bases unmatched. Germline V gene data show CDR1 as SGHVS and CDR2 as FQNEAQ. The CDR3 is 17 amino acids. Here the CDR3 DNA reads TGTGCCAGCAGCAGGGGACTAGCGGGGGGTGTCACAGATACGCAGTATTTT. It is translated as CASSRGLAGGVTDTQYF.

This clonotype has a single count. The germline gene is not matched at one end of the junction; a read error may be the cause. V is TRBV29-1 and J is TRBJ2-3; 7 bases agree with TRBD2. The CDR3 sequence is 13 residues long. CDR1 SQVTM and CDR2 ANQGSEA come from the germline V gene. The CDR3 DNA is TGCAGCGCCGAAGCGAGACTAGCAGATACGCAGTATTTC. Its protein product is CSAEARLADTQYF.

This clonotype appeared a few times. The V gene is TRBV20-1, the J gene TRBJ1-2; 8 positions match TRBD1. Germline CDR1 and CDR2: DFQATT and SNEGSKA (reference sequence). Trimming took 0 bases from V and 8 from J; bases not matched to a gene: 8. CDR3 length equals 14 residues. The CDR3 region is CSAREGQGAGGYTF. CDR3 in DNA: TGCAGTGCTAGAGAGGGGCAGGGGGCTGGAGGCTACACCTTC.